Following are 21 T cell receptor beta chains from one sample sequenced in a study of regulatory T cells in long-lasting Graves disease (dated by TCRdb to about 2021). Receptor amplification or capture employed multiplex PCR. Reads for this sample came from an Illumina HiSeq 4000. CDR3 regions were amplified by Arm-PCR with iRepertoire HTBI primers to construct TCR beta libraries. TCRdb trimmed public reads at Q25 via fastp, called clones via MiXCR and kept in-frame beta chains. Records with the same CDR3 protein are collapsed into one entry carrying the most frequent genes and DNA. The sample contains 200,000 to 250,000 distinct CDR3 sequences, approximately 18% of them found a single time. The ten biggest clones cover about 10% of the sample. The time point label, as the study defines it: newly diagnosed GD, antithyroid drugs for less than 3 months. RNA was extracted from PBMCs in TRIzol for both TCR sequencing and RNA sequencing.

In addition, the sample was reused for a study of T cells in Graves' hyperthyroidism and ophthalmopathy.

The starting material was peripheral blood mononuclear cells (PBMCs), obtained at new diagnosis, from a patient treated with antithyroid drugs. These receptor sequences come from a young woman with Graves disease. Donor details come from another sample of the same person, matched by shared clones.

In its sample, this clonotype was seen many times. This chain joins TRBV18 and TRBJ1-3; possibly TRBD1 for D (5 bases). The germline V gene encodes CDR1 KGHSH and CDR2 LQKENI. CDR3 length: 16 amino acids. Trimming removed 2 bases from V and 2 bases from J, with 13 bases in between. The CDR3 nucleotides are TGTGCCAGCTCACCAAGAAAGGGGCAAACTGGAAACACCATATATTTT. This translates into CASSPRKGQTGNTIYF.

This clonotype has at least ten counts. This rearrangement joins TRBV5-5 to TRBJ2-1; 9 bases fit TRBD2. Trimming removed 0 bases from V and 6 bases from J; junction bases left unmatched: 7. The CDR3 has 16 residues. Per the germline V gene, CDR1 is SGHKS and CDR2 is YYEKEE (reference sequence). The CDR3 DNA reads TGTGCCAGCAGCTTGGCCGGGGCGGGGGGGCTCAATGAGCAGTTCTTC. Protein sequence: CASSLAGAGGLNEQFF.

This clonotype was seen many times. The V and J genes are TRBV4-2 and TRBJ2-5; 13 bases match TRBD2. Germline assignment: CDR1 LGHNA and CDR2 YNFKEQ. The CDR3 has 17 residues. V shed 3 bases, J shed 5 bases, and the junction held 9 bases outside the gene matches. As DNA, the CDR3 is TGTGCCAGCAGCCAGTCCGGGACTAGCGGGATGGCGGAGACCCAGTACTTC. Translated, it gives CASSQSGTSGMAETQYF.

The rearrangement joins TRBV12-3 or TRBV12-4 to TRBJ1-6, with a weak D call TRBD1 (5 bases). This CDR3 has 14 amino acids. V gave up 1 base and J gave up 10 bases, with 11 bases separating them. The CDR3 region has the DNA TGTGCCAGCAGTTTAGGGGGGTGGGGGTCACCCCTCCACTTT. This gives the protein CASSLGGWGSPLHF.

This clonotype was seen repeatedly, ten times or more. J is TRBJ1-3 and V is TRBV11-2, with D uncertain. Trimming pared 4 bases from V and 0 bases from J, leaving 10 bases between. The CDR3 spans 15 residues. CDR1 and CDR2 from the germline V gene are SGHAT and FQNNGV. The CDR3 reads CASSSRLGSGNTIYF. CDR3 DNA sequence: TGTGCCAGCAGCTCCAGACTTGGCTCTGGAAACACCATATATTTT.

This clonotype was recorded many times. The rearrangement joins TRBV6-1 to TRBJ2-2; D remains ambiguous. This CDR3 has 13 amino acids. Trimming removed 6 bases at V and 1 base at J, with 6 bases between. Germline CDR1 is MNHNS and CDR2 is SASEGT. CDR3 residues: CASRTKNTGELFF. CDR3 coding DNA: TGTGCCAGCAGGACAAAGAACACCGGGGAGCTGTTTTTT.

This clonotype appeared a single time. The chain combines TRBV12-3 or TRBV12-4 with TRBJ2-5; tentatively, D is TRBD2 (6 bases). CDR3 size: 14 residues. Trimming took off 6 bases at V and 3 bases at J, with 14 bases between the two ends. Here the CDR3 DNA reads TGTGCCAGCAGGGTCTTGGGGGAGGAAGAGACCCAGTACTTC. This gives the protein CASRVLGEEETQYF.

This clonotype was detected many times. The CDR3 coding sequence is TGTGCCAGCAGTTTATTGGACAGGGGGCTTGGGGCCAACGTCCTGACTTTC. This encodes CASSLLDRGLGANVLTF. J is TRBJ2-6 and V is TRBV28; 11 bases align to TRBD1. Looked up from germline, CDR1 is MDHEN and CDR2 is SYDVKM. CDR3 length: 17 amino acids. The V gene end was trimmed by 1 base and the J gene end by 3 bases; junction bases not matched to a gene: 2.

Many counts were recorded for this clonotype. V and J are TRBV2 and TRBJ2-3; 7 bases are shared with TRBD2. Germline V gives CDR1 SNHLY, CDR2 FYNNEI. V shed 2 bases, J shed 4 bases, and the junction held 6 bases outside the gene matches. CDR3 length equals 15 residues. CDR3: CASSELAVFADTQYF. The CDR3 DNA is TGTGCCAGCAGTGAACTAGCGGTCTTCGCAGATACGCAGTATTTT. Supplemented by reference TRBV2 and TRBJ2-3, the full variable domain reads EPEVTQTPSHQVTQMGQEVILRCVPISNHLYFYWYRQILGQKVEFLVSFYNNEISEKSEIFDDQFSVERPDGSNFTLKIRSTKLEDSAMYFCASSELAVFADTQYFGPGTRLTVL.

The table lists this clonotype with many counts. The CDR3 region has the DNA TGTGCCAGCAGCTGGATGATAACTAGCGGAAACGAGCCTAGCACAGATACGCAGTATTTT. This sequence encodes CASSWMITSGNEPSTDTQYF. The chain combines TRBV11-2 with TRBJ2-3, with 8 bases aligning to TRBD2. This CDR3 has 20 residues. The V gene end was trimmed by 4 bases and the J gene end by 0 bases; junction bases not matched to a gene: 18. Germline lookup yields CDR1 SGHAT and CDR2 FQNNGV.

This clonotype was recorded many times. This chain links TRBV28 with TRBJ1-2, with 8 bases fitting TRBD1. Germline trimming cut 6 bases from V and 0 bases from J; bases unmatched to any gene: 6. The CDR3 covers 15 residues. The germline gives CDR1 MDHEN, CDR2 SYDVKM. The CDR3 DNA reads TGTGCCAGCAGCTTGACAGGGGCCGCTAACTATGGCTACACCTTC. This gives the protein CASSLTGAANYGYTF.

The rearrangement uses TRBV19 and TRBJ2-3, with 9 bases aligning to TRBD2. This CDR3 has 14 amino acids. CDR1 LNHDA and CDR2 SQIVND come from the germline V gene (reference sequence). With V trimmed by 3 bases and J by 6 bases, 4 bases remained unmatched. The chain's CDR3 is CASSIAGGGDTQYF. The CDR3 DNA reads TGTGCCAGTAGTATCGCGGGAGGGGGCGATACGCAGTATTTT.

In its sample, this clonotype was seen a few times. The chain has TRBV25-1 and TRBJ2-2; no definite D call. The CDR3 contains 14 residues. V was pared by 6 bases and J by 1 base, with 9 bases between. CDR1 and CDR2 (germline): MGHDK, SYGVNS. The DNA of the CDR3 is TGTGCCAGCAGCTATGAAAAGAACACCGGGGAGCTGTTTTTT. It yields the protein CASSYEKNTGELFF.

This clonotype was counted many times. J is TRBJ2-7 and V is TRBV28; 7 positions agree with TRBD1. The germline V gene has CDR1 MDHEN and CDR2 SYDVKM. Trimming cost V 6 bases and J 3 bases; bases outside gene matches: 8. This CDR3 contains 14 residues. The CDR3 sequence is CASRPPGGNYEQYF. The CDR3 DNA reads TGTGCCAGCAGACCGCCAGGGGGAAACTACGAGCAGTACTTC.

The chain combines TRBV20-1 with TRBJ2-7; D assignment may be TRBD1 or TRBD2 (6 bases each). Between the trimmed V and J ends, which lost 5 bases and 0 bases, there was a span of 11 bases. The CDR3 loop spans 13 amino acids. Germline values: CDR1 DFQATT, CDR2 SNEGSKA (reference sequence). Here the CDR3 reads CSARGTHSYEQYF. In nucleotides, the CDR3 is TGCAGTGCTCGGGGGACACACTCCTACGAGCAGTACTTC.

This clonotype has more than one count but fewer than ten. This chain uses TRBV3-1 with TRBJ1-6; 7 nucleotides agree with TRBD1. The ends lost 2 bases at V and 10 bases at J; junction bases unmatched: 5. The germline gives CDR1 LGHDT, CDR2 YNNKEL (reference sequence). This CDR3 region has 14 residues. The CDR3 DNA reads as TGTGCCAGCAGCCAAAAGACAGGGTGGTCACCCCTCCACTTT. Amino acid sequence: CASSQKTGWSPLHF.

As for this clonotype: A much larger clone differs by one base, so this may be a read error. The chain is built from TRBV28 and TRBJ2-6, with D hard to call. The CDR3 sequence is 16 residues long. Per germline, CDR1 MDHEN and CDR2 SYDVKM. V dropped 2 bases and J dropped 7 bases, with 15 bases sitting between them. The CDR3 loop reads CASSLMSLPSANVLTF. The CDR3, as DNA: TGTGCCAGCAGTTTAATGAGCTTACCCAGCGCCAACGTCCTGACTTTC.

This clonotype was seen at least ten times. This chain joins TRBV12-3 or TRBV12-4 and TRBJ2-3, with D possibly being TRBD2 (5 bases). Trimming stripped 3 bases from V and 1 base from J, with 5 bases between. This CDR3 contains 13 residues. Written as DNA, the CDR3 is TGTGCCAGCAGTTTCGGGGGCACAGATACGCAGTATTTT. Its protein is CASSFGGTDTQYF.

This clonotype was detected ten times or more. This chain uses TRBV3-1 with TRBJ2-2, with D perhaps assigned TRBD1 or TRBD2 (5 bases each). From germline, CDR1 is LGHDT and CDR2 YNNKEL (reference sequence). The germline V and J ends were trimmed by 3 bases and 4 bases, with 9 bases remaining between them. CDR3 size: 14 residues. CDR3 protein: CASSQAGSTGELFF. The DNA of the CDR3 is TGTGCCAGCAGCCAGGCAGGGAGCACCGGGGAGCTGTTTTTT.

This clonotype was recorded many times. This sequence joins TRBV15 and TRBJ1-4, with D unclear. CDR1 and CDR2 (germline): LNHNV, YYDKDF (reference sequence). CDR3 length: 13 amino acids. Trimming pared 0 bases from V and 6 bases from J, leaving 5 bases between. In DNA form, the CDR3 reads TGTGCCACCAGCAGAGATCGGTATGAAAAACTGTTTTTT. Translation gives CATSRDRYEKLFF.

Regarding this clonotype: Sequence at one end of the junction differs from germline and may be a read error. The CDR3 DNA reads as TGTGCCAGCAGTTTGGCGGACAGGGGGAATGACTATAGCTACACCTTC. Translation gives CASSLADRGNDYSYTF. V is TRBV28 and J is TRBJ1-2; 10 bases line up with TRBD1. CDR1 and CDR2 from the germline V gene are MDHEN and SYDVKM. There are 16 residues in the CDR3.